These T cell receptor beta chains were read from a single sample in a study of T-cell memory formation after mild COVID-19. From the 5' RACE reads, TCRdb called clonotypes with MiXCR, one entry per CDR3 protein. The data show some 310,000 distinct CDR3 sequences, under 25% seen once. Material: PBMCs or a T cell subset sorted from them (not recorded which). These receptors were taken from a man younger than 30 who had mild COVID-19 (a few samples of this study predate the infection). Cell type and time point are not known. The CDR3 runs from the conserved cysteine through the conserved F or W. A D gene is named only where the DNA matches it firmly. Rows give clone size only sometimes, using once, few, many, or a class for an expanded clone.

size	V	D	J	DNA	CDR3
few	TRBV5-1	-	TRBJ2-3	TGCGCCAGCAGCTTGCCCCGCGCGGGGATCGATACGCAGTATTTT	CASSLPRAGIDTQYF
few	TRBV28	-	TRBJ1-2	TGTGCCAGCACTGGGGGACCTTGGGGCCCTGGCTACACCTTC	CASTGGPWGPGYTF
-	TRBV20-1	TRBD1	TRBJ2-5	TGCAGTCGGGGACAGGTTCGCCAGGGGGAGACCCAGTACTTC	CSRGQVRQGETQYF
-	TRBV4-3	-	TRBJ1-3	TGCGCCAGCAGCCAAGCGACGGGCTCTGGAAACACCATATATTTT	CASSQATGSGNTIYF
-	TRBV14	TRBD1	TRBJ2-2	TGTGCCAGCAGCAAACTTACCGGGACAGGGAACACCGGGGAGCTGTTTTTT	CASSKLTGTGNTGELFF
few	TRBV11-2	TRBD1	TRBJ1-6	TGTGCCAGCAGCCGGAGGGGGACAGGGTACAGCTCCTATAATTCACCCCTCCACTTT	CASSRRGTGYSSYNSPLHF
-	TRBV6-2/TRBV6-3	TRBD1	TRBJ1-2	TGTGCCAGTCGACAGGGGATCTATGGCTACACCTTC	CASRQGIYGYTF
-	TRBV7-2	-	TRBJ1-4	TGTGCCAGCAGCTTAGCGCTAAGAGGGGAAAAACTGTTTTTT	CASSLALRGEKLFF
-	TRBV11-2	-	TRBJ2-5	TGTGCCAGCAGTTCACCGGGGATGGGAGTAGAGACCCAGTACTTC	CASSSPGMGVETQYF
-	TRBV5-1	-	TRBJ2-2	TGCGCCAGCAGCCCTACTAGCGGGGAGCTGTTTTTT	CASSPTSGELFF
-	TRBV2	-	TRBJ2-3	TGTGCCAGCAGCGTTGGCAGGGAGGATACGCAGTATTTT	CASSVGREDTQYF
-	TRBV7-7	-	TRBJ2-2	TGTGCCAGCAGCCCGGCCGGGGGCCGGGCCGGGGAGCTGTTTTTT	CASSPAGGRAGELFF
few	TRBV18	TRBD1	TRBJ2-7	TGTGCCAGCTCACGATCGGACAGGACCTACGAGCAGTACTTC	CASSRSDRTYEQYF